The rows below give T cell receptor beta chains drawn from one sample of a study of blood T cell repertoires in COVID-19. This table comes from immunoSEQ multiplex PCR, and its TCRdb copy is limited to in-frame clones, with some not included. Among fewer than 350,000 clones listed, about nine tenths were seen once. Sequences were obtained from PBMCs or T cells enriched from blood (not recorded which). Every receptor here comes from a woman aged 40 to 49 with acute COVID-19. Both conserved end residues are part of each CDR3. Each record gives: clone size, V gene, D gene, J gene, CDR3 protein, CDR3 DNA. D genes are given only for firm matches. The listing skips clone size in some rows; elsewhere it reads once, few, many or a size class.

.,TRBV2,TRBD1,TRBJ1-2,CASSAGQSGSTF,TGTGCCAGCAGTGCGGGACAGAGTGGGTCCACCTTC
.,TRBV28,.,TRBJ1-3,CASSLGTGSGNTIYF,TGTGCCAGCAGTTTAGGAACAGGGAGCGGAAACACCATATATTTT
once,TRBV4-3,.,TRBJ1-3,CASSQEGSRGGTIYF,TGCGCCAGCAGCCAAGAAGGAAGTAGGGGAGGCACCATATATTTT
.,TRBV2,TRBD2,TRBJ2-4,CASSKRLAGDQAKNIQYF,TGTGCCAGCAGTAAGAGACTAGCGGGGGACCAAGCCAAAAACATTCAGTACTTC
.,TRBV9,.,TRBJ2-2,CASSPGTGVTGELFF,TGTGCCAGCAGCCCCGGGACTGGGGTCACCGGGGAGCTGTTTTTT
.,TRBV5-4,.,TRBJ2-7,CASSPDRVESYEQYF,TGTGCCAGCAGCCCAGACAGAGTGGAATCCTACGAGCAGTACTTC
.,TRBV27,TRBD1,TRBJ1-2,CASSSRPGTGDGYTF,TGTGCCAGCAGTAGCCGACCCGGGACAGGGGATGGCTACACCTTC
.,TRBV9,TRBD1,TRBJ1-3,CASSAGTGPNTIYF,TGTGCCAGCAGCGCCGGGACAGGACCAAACACCATATATTTT
.,TRBV5-4,TRBD1,TRBJ1-6,CAMGQGYSSYNSPLHF,TGTGCCATGGGACAGGGTTATAGCTCCTATAATTCACCCCTCCACTTT
.,TRBV2,.,TRBJ2-1,CASSLIAFQFF,TGTGCCAGCAGTTTGATAGCTTTCCAGTTCTTC
once,TRBV7-9,TRBD2,TRBJ2-3,CASSLTSGAGDTQYF,TGTGCCAGCAGCTTAACTAGCGGGGCTGGAGATACGCAGTATTTT
.,TRBV18,.,TRBJ2-7,CASSPGSSYEQYF,TGTGCCAGCTCACCGGGCAGTTCGTACGAGCAGTACTTC
.,TRBV10-3,.,TRBJ2-7,CAISDPTGPGPTYEQYF,TGTGCCATCAGTGATCCCACTGGGCCAGGGCCTACCTACGAGCAGTACTTC
.,TRBV6-6,TRBD1,TRBJ1-2,CASSLRGGYTF,TGTGCCAGCAGCCTCAGGGGGGGCTACACCTTC
.,TRBV28,TRBD2,TRBJ2-2,CASSRSGDANTGELFF,TGTGCCAGCAGTCGTAGCGGGGACGCGAACACCGGGGAGCTGTTTTTT
.,TRBV2,.,TRBJ2-5,CASKADTQETQYF,TGTGCCAGCAAGGCGGACACCCAAGAGACCCAGTACTTC
.,TRBV5-5,TRBD2,TRBJ2-1,CASSLIAGGGSYNEQFF,TGTGCCAGCAGCTTAATAGCGGGAGGAGGGTCCTACAATGAGCAGTTCTTC
.,TRBV7-2,TRBD2,TRBJ2-1,CASSSSGSRYNEQFF,TGTGCCAGCAGCAGTAGCGGGAGTCGTTACAATGAGCAGTTCTTC
.,TRBV30,.,TRBJ2-3,CAWKRASTDTQYF,TGTGCCTGGAAGCGGGCAAGCACAGATACGCAGTATTTT
.,TRBV25-1,.,TRBJ1-4,CASSESYTVWSNEKLFF,TGTGCCAGCAGTGAATCATATACGGTCTGGTCTAATGAAAAACTGTTTTTT
.,TRBV7-9,.,TRBJ2-7,CASSGEGDYEQYF,TGTGCCAGCAGCGGTGAGGGAGACTACGAGCAGTACTTC
.,TRBV4-1,.,TRBJ1-4,CASSQVTGSEKLFF,TGCGCCAGCAGCCAAGTTACAGGGAGTGAAAAACTGTTTTTT
.,TRBV19,.,TRBJ1-1,CASSIGRGPMNTEAFF,TGTGCCAGTAGTATAGGCAGGGGCCCCATGAACACTGAAGCTTTCTTT
.,TRBV6-2/TRBV6-3,.,TRBJ1-2,CASSYFGPRGSYGYTF,TGTGCCAGCAGTTACTTTGGACCTAGGGGTTCCTATGGCTACACCTTC
.,TRBV5-5,.,TRBJ1-1,CASSTLSTEAFF,TGTGCCAGCAGCACCCTTAGCACTGAAGCTTTCTTT
.,TRBV9,.,TRBJ2-7,CASSLPDISYEQYF,TGTGCCAGCAGCCTACCGGACATCTCCTACGAGCAGTACTTC
once,TRBV6-1,TRBD1,TRBJ1-2,CASSEGRDRGPYFYGYTF,TGTGCCAGCAGTGAAGGTAGGGACAGGGGGCCCTATTTCTATGGCTACACCTTC
.,TRBV28,TRBD1,TRBJ2-7,CTSNPGQGGYYEQYF,TGTACCAGCAACCCCGGACAGGGAGGATATTACGAGCAGTACTTC
.,TRBV5-1,.,TRBJ1-4,CASSLSAGRNEKLFF,TGCGCCAGCAGCTTGTCGGCGGGGCGAAATGAAAAACTGTTTTTT